This T cell receptor (beta chain) came from a study of T cells in Graves' hyperthyroidism and ophthalmopathy. Study-level background: The authors collected peripheral blood at initial diagnosis, before any treatment.

Whole-study results and caveats: In validation, the model predicted ophthalmopathy. These predictions came a median approximately six months before onset.

Amplification targeted TCR beta CDR3 regions from RNA transcripts. Primed by the HTBI set, a first-round RT-PCR was run on the TCR CDR3. TCRdb re-analysed the multiplex PCR reads in MiXCR, keeping a single row per CDR3 protein. Of some 620,000 distinct CDR3 sequences detected, roughly 15% appear once; the ten largest clones hold less than 4.5%. About this clonotype itself: Its specificity is unknown.

With V trimmed by 2 bases and J by 8 bases, 4 bases remained unmatched. Germline V CDR1 and CDR2: KGHSH, LQKENI. CDR3 length: 15 amino acids. The receptor's source is a woman aged 25 to 45 with Graves' hyperthyroidism. The specimen was blood. The chain recombines TRBV18 with TRBJ1-6, with TRBD1 identical over 9 bases. CDR3 bases: TGTGCCAGCTCACCAGACAGGGGGGCAGATTCACCCCTCCACTTT. Translated, it gives CASSPDRGADSPLHF.